This T cell receptor beta chain stems from a study of Graves' ophthalmopathy and Graves' hyperthyroidism. Using RNA transcripts, the TCR beta CDR3 regions were amplified. An opening RT-PCR round employed HTBI primers and preceded a second-round multiplex PCR. TCRdb reprocessed the multiplex PCR reads with MiXCR, giving one entry per CDR3 protein. The sample holds a few hundred thousand distinct CDR3 sequences, roughly 15% seen once. In this sample, this clonotype turned up many times. This CDR3 has 14 amino acids. CDR1 is MGHRA and CDR2 is YSYEKL in the germline V gene. Trimming took off 2 bases at V and 6 bases at J, with 11 bases between the two ends.

The receptor's source is an adult woman with stable Graves' hyperthyroidism. The gene calls are TRBV4-1 and TRBJ1-5; D remains ambiguous. Sequencing was done on a sample of peripheral blood. Here the CDR3 DNA reads TGCGCCAGCAGCCAACTAGGGATACCTCAGCCCCAGCATTTT. It translates to CASSQLGIPQPQHF.